The source of this T cell receptor beta chain is a study of shared clonotypes between healthy human individuals. Concerning this clone: Its specificity is not known.

Germline V CDR1 and CDR2: ENHRY, SYGVKD. This CDR3 is 15 amino acids long. The germline V and J ends were trimmed by 6 bases and 4 bases, with 18 bases remaining between them. Only in-frame clones appear in the TCRdb table, and some are missing; sequencing was by immunoSEQ multiplex PCR. The table has some 660,000 clones, around 78% seen once; the top ten hold more than 1.5%. Study observations and caveats: Blood was the sole source, and tissue repertoires probably differ.

The TCR originated in a young woman in good health. The specimen was memory CD4+ T cells sorted from blood. Subset noted: CD45RA-negative fraction. The V gene is TRBV10-3, the J gene TRBJ2-5; D might be TRBD1 or TRBD2, each matching 5 bases. The CDR3 bases are TGTGCCATCAGAGGGGACGGCCCAAAAGGAGAGACCCAGTACTTC. This encodes CAIRGDGPKGETQYF.